This is a list of T cell receptor beta chains from one sample in a study of T cells expressing NK-cell markers. TCRdb reanalyzed the 5' RACE reads, giving one entry per CDR3 protein sequence and no DNA. This listing includes around 470,000 distinct CDR3 sequences. Sequenced input: blood T cells: a sorted CD56 or NKG2C T cell subset, CD4+ or CD8+ T cells, or bulk PBMC T cells (not recorded which). The receptors stem from a woman between 50 and 59 years old in good health. Both conserved end residues are part of each CDR3. Fields, in order: V gene, J gene, CDR3 protein.

TRBV7-3	TRBJ1-1	CASSPSRGQGATEAFF
TRBV11-2	TRBJ2-3	CASSLEPSTDTQYF
TRBV4-1	TRBJ2-3	CASSQGPVKLAETDTQYF
TRBV29-1	TRBJ1-2	CSVASGTLVANYGYTF
TRBV12-3/TRBV12-4	TRBJ1-6	CASSFGQTNNSPLHF
TRBV20-1	TRBJ2-1	CSAVIAGNNEQFF
TRBV3-1	TRBJ2-2	CASSQEWNLRATGELFF
TRBV19	TRBJ2-1	CASSGRGQGTSGRAGRFF
TRBV12-5	TRBJ1-1	CASGLLTFGTGQEAFF
TRBV23-1	TRBJ2-1	CASSQSGGWSAFNEQFF
TRBV9	TRBJ2-1	CASSPQRGWDEQFF
TRBV10-3	TRBJ2-5	CAIMGAGPHGTQYF
TRBV10-3	TRBJ2-7	CAIRSGLEESEQYF
TRBV29-1	TRBJ1-1	CSVVRGPLEAFF
TRBV24-1	TRBJ2-1	CATSGGGSGSGDEQFF
TRBV19	TRBJ2-2	CASIKRFSGKNGELFF
TRBV7-8	TRBJ2-5	CASRAIQGLAGETQYF
TRBV12-3/TRBV12-4	TRBJ2-2	CASSLLASAGELFF
TRBV11-2	TRBJ1-1	CASTLGGSLNTEAFF
TRBV10-3	TRBJ1-6	CAIRDRGNNSPLHF
TRBV5-1	TRBJ2-5	CASSLVGTETQYF
TRBV11-2	TRBJ2-1	CASSSRLAPSSYNEQFF
TRBV29-1	TRBJ2-1	CSVGHQGLNEQFF
TRBV10-3	TRBJ2-1	CAISAPTSGRAWFF
TRBV20-1	TRBJ2-1	CSARPPRGLAGSVEQFF
TRBV4-1	TRBJ2-1	CASSQPTAGVDNEQFF
TRBV29-1	TRBJ1-3	CSVGAVGNTIYF
TRBV7-9	TRBJ2-5	CASSLGLAIQETQYF
TRBV6-2/TRBV6-3	TRBJ2-1	CASSQMAGGPGNEQFF
TRBV27	TRBJ2-3	CASSWPGRSPADTQYF